This T cell receptor (beta chain) emerged from a study of beta chain features in type 1 diabetes. Germline V gives CDR1 SGDLS, CDR2 YYNGEE. V was pared by 4 bases and J by 0 bases, with 15 bases between. This CDR3 has 16 residues. The study's findings and limits: Shorter TCRB CDR3s, moderately but significantly so, marked every one of the four CD4+ subsets in Type 1 diabetes patients.

As to this clone: The antigen is unknown.

Via CD45RO/CCR7/CD25/CD127/CD95/CD27, cells of the CD4+ naive, central memory, regulatory and stem cell-like memory subsets were sorted. What was sequenced were expressed TCRB transcripts, since all of the isolated RNA had been reverse transcribed. The method was immunoSEQ multiplex PCR; TCRdb's version includes in-frame clones alone and lacks a portion of them. The data hold more than 300,000 clones, with over 9.5% observed a single time. Sequencing was performed on naive CD4+ T cells from blood. V is TRBV9 and J is TRBJ2-3; D perhaps matches TRBD2 (5 bases). This TCR was sampled from a man aged 18 to 35 in good health. DNA for the CDR3: TGTGCCAGCAGCTTGGACTGGCTTTCTAGCACAGATACGCAGTATTTT. Amino acids: CASSLDWLSSTDTQYF.